These 28 T cell receptor beta chains share one sample of origin, sequenced in a study of cytomegalovirus exposure and HLA in healthy donors. Both 60 Vbeta primers and 13 Jbeta primers went into the PCR. This table comes from immunoSEQ multiplex PCR, and its TCRdb copy is limited to in-frame clones, with some not included. The sample records 150,000 to 200,000 clones, approximately 82% being singletons. The sample consisted of PBMCs. The receptors come from a man between 18 and 29 years old in good health and CMV-seropositive.

V is TRBV9 and J is TRBJ1-1; no definite D call. CDR3 length: 13 amino acids. CDR1 and CDR2 from the germline V gene are SGDLS and YYNGEE. Trimming stripped 0 bases from V and 3 bases from J, with 6 bases between. This CDR3 reads CASSVVADTEAFF. The DNA of the CDR3 is TGTGCCAGCAGCGTAGTGGCGGACACTGAAGCTTTCTTT.

The chain combines TRBV5-4 with TRBJ2-1; D call uncertain. CDR1 SGHNT and CDR2 YYREEE come from the germline V gene (reference sequence). V dropped 5 bases and J dropped 1 base, with 10 bases sitting between them. The CDR3 totals 14 residues. The CDR3 region has the DNA TGTGCCAGCAGACTCCCCACGTCCTACAATGAGCAGTTCTTC. It is translated as CASRLPTSYNEQFF.

This chain links TRBV7-9 with TRBJ2-7; 7 nucleotides align to TRBD1. Germline V lookup: CDR1 SEHNR, CDR2 FQNEAQ (reference sequence). V lost 1 base, J lost 3 bases, and 6 bases stayed unmatched. This CDR3 spans 15 amino acids. The CDR3 is CASSLGVAGGYEQYF. CDR3 in DNA: TGTGCCAGCAGCTTAGGTGTAGCAGGGGGCTACGAGCAGTACTTC.

The chain couples TRBV27 to TRBJ2-7, with 9 bases matching TRBD1. V lost 1 base to trimming and J lost 3 bases; unmatched junction nucleotides: 7. Germline V gene sequence: CDR1 MNHEY, CDR2 SMNVEV (reference sequence). This CDR3 is built from 16 residues. In nucleotides, the CDR3 is TGTGCCAGCAGTTTATTAGCCGGGACAGGGTTCTACGAGCAGTACTTC. It is translated as CASSLLAGTGFYEQYF.

The chain joins TRBV7-2 to TRBJ1-1; TRBD1 agrees at 10 bases. CDR1 and CDR2 (germline): SGHTA, FQGNSA. J lost 7 bases, V lost 1 base, and 6 bases had no gene match. The CDR3 is 15 residues long. CDR3 protein: CASSLGDRGRSEAFF. In DNA form, the CDR3 reads TGTGCCAGCAGCTTAGGAGACAGGGGGCGCAGTGAAGCTTTCTTT.

The V and J genes are TRBV2 and TRBJ2-3; TRBD1 agrees at 8 bases. The CDR3 has 16 residues. Germline lookup yields CDR1 SNHLY and CDR2 FYNNEI. The V gene end was trimmed by 2 bases and the J gene end by 4 bases; junction bases not matched to a gene: 8. In DNA, the CDR3 is TGTGCCAGCAGTGAACGCGTACAGGGGGGAGCAGATACGCAGTATTTT. It specifies CASSERVQGGADTQYF.

The rearrangement joins TRBV15 to TRBJ2-1, with TRBD2 identical over 12 bases. The trim removed 0 bases at V and 3 bases at J, leaving 9 bases unmatched. The CDR3 runs 19 residues. Germline CDR1 LNHNV, CDR2 YYDKDF (reference sequence). The CDR3 is CATSRDSGTSGYFYNEQFF. The CDR3, as DNA: TGTGCCACCAGCAGAGATTCGGGGACTAGCGGGTACTTCTACAATGAGCAGTTCTTC.

This clone appeared once. CDR3 sequence reads: CASSFDRGPYEQYF. Written as DNA, the CDR3 is TGCGCCAGCAGCTTCGACAGGGGTCCCTACGAGCAGTACTTC. The V gene is TRBV5-1, the J gene TRBJ2-7, with 8 bases matching TRBD1. V lost 2 bases and J lost 2; bases outside the gene matches: 3. Per the germline V gene, CDR1 is SGHRS and CDR2 is YFSETQ. This CDR3 is 14 amino acids long.

The J gene is TRBJ2-7, the V gene TRBV7-2; 8 bases line up with TRBD2. The length of the CDR3 is 15 residues. The germline CDR1 and CDR2 sequences are SGHTA and FQGNSA. Trimming cost V 1 base and J 1 base; bases outside gene matches: 3. CDR3 sequence (DNA): TGTGCCAGCAGCTTAGTCACTAGCGGTTCCTACGAGCAGTACTTC. As protein: CASSLVTSGSYEQYF.

There are a few counts of this clone. The V call is TRBV18, the J call TRBJ1-4, with a tentative D call TRBD1 (6 bases). CDR1 is KGHSH, CDR2 LQKENI, per germline. Trimming took off 6 bases at V and 5 bases at J, with 13 bases between the two ends. The CDR3 totals 14 residues. The CDR3 coding sequence is TGTGCCAGCTCGATGGACAGAGTGAATGAAAAACTGTTTTTT. Translating gives CASSMDRVNEKLFF.

V and J are TRBV28 and TRBJ1-5; weak D call: TRBD1 (5 bases). The germline gives CDR1 MDHEN, CDR2 SYDVKM. This CDR3 comprises 12 residues. V shed 8 bases and J shed 6 bases, with 11 bases lying between them. The DNA for the CDR3 is TGTGCCAGCGGGACTCCTGGTCAGCCCCAGCATTTT. The encoded protein is CASGTPGQPQHF.

This clone was seen a few times. The chain links TRBV15 to TRBJ1-1, with a weak D call TRBD1 (5 bases). This CDR3 comprises 15 residues. V gave up 0 bases and J gave up 5 bases, with 13 bases separating them. The germline V gene encodes CDR1 LNHNV and CDR2 YYDKDF (reference sequence). The CDR3 is CATSRDNAGVTEAFF. CDR3 coding DNA: TGTGCCACCAGCAGAGATAATGCGGGGGTGACTGAAGCTTTCTTT.

This clone was observed once. The V gene is TRBV15, the J gene TRBJ2-7, with 7 bases matching TRBD2. Germline V gives CDR1 LNHNV, CDR2 YYDKDF (reference sequence). V shed 0 bases, J shed 7 bases, and the junction held 12 bases outside the gene matches. This CDR3 spans 16 amino acids. CDR3 sequence (DNA): TGTGCCACCAGCAGAGATCGGATCGCGGGAGTGTTGGAGCAGTACTTC. This translates into CATSRDRIAGVLEQYF. The whole variable domain, filled in from reference TRBV15 and TRBJ2-7, reads DAMVIQNPRYQVTQFGKPVTLSCSQTLNHNVMYWYQQKSSQAPKLLFHYYDKDFNNEADTPDNFQSRRPNTSFCFLDIRSPGLGDTAMYLCATSRDRIAGVLEQYFGPGTRLTVT.

The chain couples TRBV28 to TRBJ1-2; 9 bases match TRBD1. Looked up from germline, CDR1 is MDHEN and CDR2 is SYDVKM. CDR3 length equals 15 residues. J was trimmed by 7 bases and V by 6 bases; bases with no gene match: 12. CDR3 DNA: TGTGCCAGCAGCCCCGGGACAGGGAAGGGTCGTGGCTACACCTTC. The encoded protein is CASSPGTGKGRGYTF.

V is TRBV11-2 and J is TRBJ2-1, with D tentatively TRBD2 (7 bases). CDR1 and CDR2 (germline): SGHAT, FQNNGV. There are 14 residues in the CDR3. Trimming stripped 5 bases from V and 8 bases from J, with 16 bases between. This chain's CDR3 is CASSRSGGWDEQFF. The CDR3 coding sequence is TGTGCCAGCAGCCGTTCGGGGGGCTGGGATGAGCAGTTCTTC.

The chain is built from TRBV27 and TRBJ2-7; 14 bases match TRBD2. The CDR3 totals 17 residues. Germline V lookup: CDR1 MNHEY, CDR2 SMNVEV (reference sequence). The trim removed 4 bases at V and 4 bases at J, leaving 9 bases unmatched. The CDR3 reads CASSYGGGLAGVYEQYF. The CDR3 region has the DNA TGTGCCAGCAGTTATGGGGGGGGACTAGCGGGAGTTTACGAGCAGTACTTC.

This sequence joins TRBV27 and TRBJ1-5; D is ambiguous. V lost 5 bases to trimming and J lost 3 bases, with 14 bases between them. CDR1 and CDR2 from the germline V gene are MNHEY and SMNVEV (reference sequence). The CDR3 has 15 amino acids. This CDR3 is CASSPGRGFNQPQHF. Written as DNA, the CDR3 is TGTGCCAGCAGTCCCGGGAGAGGGTTCAATCAGCCCCAGCATTTT.

The chain has TRBV4-2 and TRBJ2-5; 10 bases match TRBD1. Per germline, CDR1 LGHNA and CDR2 YNFKEQ. The CDR3 has 17 amino acids. Trimming at V came to 7 bases and at J to 3 bases, leaving 14 bases not matched to a gene. The chain's CDR3 is CASKHRDRGMEKETQYF. In nucleotides, the CDR3 is TGTGCCAGCAAACACCGGGACAGGGGTATGGAAAAAGAGACCCAGTACTTC.

The gene calls are TRBV7-2 and TRBJ1-5; D gene uncertain. The CDR3 contains 12 residues. Per the germline V gene, CDR1 is SGHTA and CDR2 is FQGNSA. Trimming removed 1 base at V and 11 bases at J, with 9 bases between. The DNA of the CDR3 is TGTGCCAGCAGCTTAGGATTGAGGACCCAGCATTTT. Translated, it gives CASSLGLRTQHF.

The V and J genes are TRBV28 and TRBJ1-2; the match to TRBD1 covers 12 bases. There are 15 residues in the CDR3. The V gene end was trimmed by 5 bases and the J gene end by 8 bases; junction bases not matched to a gene: 9. Germline V CDR1 and CDR2: MDHEN, SYDVKM. The CDR3 reads CASSPPGQGAKGYTF. The CDR3 DNA reads as TGTGCCAGCAGTCCCCCGGGACAGGGGGCGAAAGGCTACACCTTC.

The chain is built from TRBV9 and TRBJ2-3, with unresolved D. The CDR3 extends over 14 amino acids. The V end lost 4 bases, the J end lost 0 bases, and 9 bases lay between the germline ends. The germline gives CDR1 SGDLS, CDR2 YYNGEE. The CDR3 loop is CASSPHSSTDTQYF. As DNA, the CDR3 is TGTGCCAGCAGCCCCCACTCTAGCACAGATACGCAGTATTTT. Variable domain in full (rest from reference TRBV9 and TRBJ2-3): DSGVTQTPKHLITATGQRVTLRCSPRSGDLSVYWYQQSLDQGLQFLIQYYNGEERAKGNILERFSAQQFPDLHSELNLSSLELGDSALYFCASSPHSSTDTQYFGPGTRLTVL.

V is TRBV7-8 and J is TRBJ2-5; 15 bases fit TRBD2. J lost 5 bases, V lost 5 bases, and 3 bases had no gene match. The V gene's germline CDR1 is SGHVS and CDR2 FQNEAQ. The length of the CDR3 is 15 residues. The CDR3, as DNA: TGTGCCAGCAGCCCGGGACTAGCGGGAGGTGAGACCCAGTACTTC. The encoded protein is CASSPGLAGGETQYF.

The chain combines TRBV5-8 with TRBJ2-1; 11 bases map to TRBD2. This CDR3 is built from 14 residues. Germline V gene sequence: CDR1 SGHTS, CDR2 YDEGEE. J gave up 4 bases and V 7 bases, and 4 bases lay outside the gene matches. The CDR3 protein is CASWRLAGYNEQFF. The CDR3 DNA follows: TGTGCCAGCTGGAGACTAGCGGGGTACAATGAGCAGTTCTTC.

The V and J genes are TRBV4-1 and TRBJ2-1, with D tentatively TRBD1 (5 bases). Germline values: CDR1 MGHRA, CDR2 YSYEKL. V was trimmed by 0 bases and J by 7 bases, leaving 7 bases between them. This CDR3 is built from 13 residues. CDR3 amino acids: CASSQEAGNEQFF. The CDR3, as DNA: TGCGCCAGCAGCCAAGAGGCAGGGAATGAGCAGTTCTTC.

This clone has more than one count but fewer than ten. The chain joins TRBV4-1 to TRBJ1-4; 8 bases fit TRBD1. The V segment lost 1 base and the J segment 8 bases; nucleotides outside the gene matches: 3. The V gene's germline CDR1 is MGHRA and CDR2 YSYEKL. The CDR3 sequence is 14 residues long. The CDR3 coding sequence is TGCGCCAGCAGCCAAGGGACAGGGAGAGAAAAACTGTTTTTT. Translated, it gives CASSQGTGREKLFF.

The chain joins TRBV19 to TRBJ1-5; D is possibly TRBD1 (5 bases). The CDR3 extends over 16 amino acids. The V end was cut by 6 bases, the J end by 4 bases, with 19 bases between. Germline V CDR1 and CDR2: LNHDA, SQIVND (reference sequence). The CDR3 DNA is TGTGCCAGTAGCACAATCGCCCGGGGGGGGAATCAGCCCCAGCATTTT. It codes for CASSTIARGGNQPQHF.

The chain couples TRBV25-1 to TRBJ1-6; D call uncertain. CDR1 is MGHDK and CDR2 is SYGVNS in the germline V gene. This CDR3 comprises 12 residues. Trimming left V 3 bases short and J 14 bases short, with 11 bases between. CDR3 nucleotides: TGTGCCAGCAGTGATTTAACTCGGTCCCTCCACTTT. Translating it yields CASSDLTRSLHF.

Of note for this clone: An end of the junction does not agree with germline; a read error may underlie this. The chain links TRBV9 to TRBJ2-6; D possibly corresponds to TRBD1 (5 bases). CDR1 and CDR2 from the germline V gene are SGDLS and YYNGEE. The CDR3 consists of 14 residues. CDR3 sequence reads: CASSPSPGANVLPF. CDR3 in DNA: TGTGCCAGCAGCCCCTCTCCTGGGGCCAACGTCCTGCCTTTC.